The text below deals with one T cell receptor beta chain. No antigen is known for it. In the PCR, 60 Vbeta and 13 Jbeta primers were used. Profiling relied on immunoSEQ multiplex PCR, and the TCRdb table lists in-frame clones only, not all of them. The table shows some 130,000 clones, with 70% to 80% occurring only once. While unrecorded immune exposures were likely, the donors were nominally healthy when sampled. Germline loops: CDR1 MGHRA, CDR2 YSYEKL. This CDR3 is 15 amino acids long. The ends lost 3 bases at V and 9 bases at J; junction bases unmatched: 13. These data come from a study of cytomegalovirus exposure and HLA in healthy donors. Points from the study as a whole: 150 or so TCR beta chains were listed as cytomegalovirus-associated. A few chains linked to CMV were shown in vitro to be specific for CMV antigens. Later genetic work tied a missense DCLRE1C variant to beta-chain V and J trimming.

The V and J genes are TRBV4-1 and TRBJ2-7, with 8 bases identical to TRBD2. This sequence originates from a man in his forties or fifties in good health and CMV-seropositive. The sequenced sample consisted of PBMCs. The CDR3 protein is CASSQGGAGLEAQYF. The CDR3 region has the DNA TGCGCCAGCAGCCAGGGGGGGGCGGGACTAGAGGCGCAGTACTTC.